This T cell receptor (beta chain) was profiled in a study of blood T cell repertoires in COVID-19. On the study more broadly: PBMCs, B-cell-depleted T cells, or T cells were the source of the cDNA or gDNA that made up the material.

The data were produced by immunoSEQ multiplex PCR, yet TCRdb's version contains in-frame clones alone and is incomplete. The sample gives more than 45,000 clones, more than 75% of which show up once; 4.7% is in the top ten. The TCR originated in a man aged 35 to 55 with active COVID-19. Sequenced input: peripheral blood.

In DNA form, the CDR3 reads TGCAGTGCTAGTGTGGGGAGCGGGAGGACAACCTACGAGCAGTACTTC. Translated, it gives CSASVGSGRTTYEQYF. This chain connects TRBV20-1 to TRBJ2-7, with 9 bases aligning to TRBD2. In germline, CDR1 is DFQATT, CDR2 SNEGSKA (reference sequence). The CDR3 length is 16 residues. The trim removed 3 bases at V and 2 bases at J, leaving 11 bases unmatched.